These 17 T cell receptor beta chains originate from one sample sequenced in a study of blood T cell repertoires in COVID-19. Some clones are missing from TCRdb's copy, which holds only in-frame ones; the method was immunoSEQ multiplex PCR. Among about 63,000 clones listed, 70% to 80% were seen once. The sequenced material came from peripheral blood. The receptors originated from a woman of 80 years or more with acute or convalescent COVID-19.

This clone was seen once. J is TRBJ2-5 and V is TRBV11-3, with D possibly TRBD1 on 5 matching bases. Trimming stripped 1 base from V and 7 bases from J, with 13 bases between. The CDR3 is 14 amino acids. Germline lookup yields CDR1 SGHNT and CDR2 YENEEA. The CDR3 spells CASSLGTTKGTQYF. The DNA for the CDR3 is TGTGCCAGCAGCTTAGGGACAACCAAGGGGACCCAGTACTTC. Combining the CDR3 with reference TRBV11-3 and TRBJ2-5 gives the whole variable domain EAGVVQSPRYKIIEKKQPVAFWCNPISGHNTLYWYLQNLGQGPELLIRYENEEAVDDSQLPKDRFSAERLKGVDSTLKIQPAELGDSAVYLCASSLGTTKGTQYFGPGTRLLVL.

The J gene is TRBJ1-1, the V gene TRBV18; D not certain. Trimming removed 4 bases from V and 1 base from J, with 7 bases in between. The germline CDR1 and CDR2 sequences are KGHSH and LQKENI. This CDR3 is 13 amino acids long. CDR3 in DNA: TGTGCCAGCTCACGACAAAGGAACACTGAAGCTTTCTTT. Protein product: CASSRQRNTEAFF. Complete variable domain (other parts from reference TRBV18 and TRBJ1-1): NAGVMQNPRHLVRRRGQEARLRCSPMKGHSHVYWYRQLPEEGLKFMVYLQKENIIDESGMPKERFSAEFPKEGPSILRIQQVVRGDSAAYFCASSRQRNTEAFFGQGTRLTVV.

The chain carries TRBV11-2 and TRBJ2-3; possibly TRBD1 for D (5 bases). The CDR3 extends over 16 amino acids. V lost 2 bases and J 4 bases, leaving 16 bases between the germline ends. Per germline, CDR1 SGHAT and CDR2 FQNNGV. The CDR3 bases are TGTGCCAGCAGCTTATATGGATATGGGGCTGCAGATACGCAGTATTTT. Translating gives CASSLYGYGAADTQYF.

V gene TRBV28 combines with J gene TRBJ1-5; no reliable D call. Germline CDR1 MDHEN, CDR2 SYDVKM. The CDR3 totals 16 residues. Trimming took off 1 base at V and 6 bases at J, with 16 bases between the two ends. CDR3 residues: CASSLSFGVWGQPQHF. In DNA form, the CDR3 reads TGTGCCAGCAGTTTATCGTTCGGGGTTTGGGGTCAGCCCCAGCATTTT.

This clone was recorded a few times. V gene TRBV28 combines with J gene TRBJ1-3, with a tentative D call TRBD1 (5 bases). V was trimmed by 8 bases and J by 2 bases, leaving 10 bases between them. There are 13 residues in the CDR3. Germline V gene data show CDR1 as MDHEN and CDR2 as SYDVKM. The CDR3 loop reads CASRRGTGNTIYF. The CDR3 DNA sequence: TGTGCCAGCCGAAGGGGAACTGGAAACACCATATATTTT. The full variable domain, with the rest looked up from reference TRBV28 and TRBJ1-3, is DVKVTQSSRYLVKRTGEKVFLECVQDMDHENMFWYRQDPGLGLRLIYFSYDVKMKEKGDIPEGYSVSREKKERFSLILESASTNQTSMYLCASRRGTGNTIYFGEGSWLTVV.

The gene calls are TRBV7-3 and TRBJ2-5, with TRBD2 identical over 14 bases. Germline lookup yields CDR1 SGHTA and CDR2 FQGTGA. Germline trimming cut 5 bases from V and 4 bases from J; bases unmatched to any gene: 6. The CDR3 has 16 residues. The CDR3 reads CASSPRLAGGGETQYF. CDR3 nucleotides: TGTGCCAGCAGCCCCCGACTAGCGGGAGGGGGAGAGACCCAGTACTTC.

This clone was observed many times. The chain has TRBV4-1 and TRBJ2-5; 7 nucleotides align to TRBD2. Germline lookup yields CDR1 MGHRA and CDR2 YSYEKL. V lost 0 bases, J lost 5 bases, and 6 bases stayed unmatched. The CDR3 extends over 15 amino acids. The CDR3 coding sequence is TGCGCCAGCAGCCAAGATAGTGCGGGGGTGGAGACCCAGTACTTC. As protein: CASSQDSAGVETQYF.

V is TRBV28 and J is TRBJ2-7, with D unresolved. This CDR3 contains 12 residues. CDR1 and CDR2 (germline): MDHEN, SYDVKM. The V end was cut by 6 bases, the J end by 6 bases, with 12 bases between. CDR3 DNA sequence: TGTGCCAGCAGCACCCTAGTTGGCGAGCAGTACTTC. Its protein product is CASSTLVGEQYF. The whole variable domain, remainder taken from reference TRBV28 and TRBJ2-7, is DVKVTQSSRYLVKRTGEKVFLECVQDMDHENMFWYRQDPGLGLRLIYFSYDVKMKEKGDIPEGYSVSREKKERFSLILESASTNQTSMYLCASSTLVGEQYFGPGTRLTVT.

The genes are TRBV7-9 and TRBJ2-2; D possibly corresponds to TRBD2 (6 bases). V was trimmed by 4 bases and J by 2 bases, leaving 14 bases between them. The V gene's germline CDR1 is SEHNR and CDR2 FQNEAQ (reference sequence). CDR3 length: 16 residues. The chain's CDR3 is CASSSRGGTNTGELFF. CDR3 bases: TGTGCCAGCAGCTCCCGGGGCGGGACCAACACCGGGGAGCTGTTTTTT. Looking up the rest from reference TRBV7-9 and TRBJ2-2 gives the full variable domain: DTGVSQNPRHKITKRGQNVTFRCDPISEHNRLYWYRQTLGQGPEFLTYFQNEAQLEKSRLLSDRFSAERPKGSFSTLEIQRTEQGDSAMYLCASSSRGGTNTGELFFGEGSRLTVL.

This clone was seen a single time. The chain is built from TRBV5-5 and TRBJ2-7; a weak D match, TRBD2 (6 bases). CDR1 is SGHKS and CDR2 is YYEKEE in the germline V gene (reference sequence). The CDR3 is 15 residues long. V was shortened by 4 bases and J by 3 bases, with 17 bases between the two germline ends. The chain's CDR3 is CASSGGVGRSYEQYF. The CDR3 DNA reads as TGTGCCAGCAGCGGAGGGGTTGGGCGGAGCTACGAGCAGTACTTC.

CDR3 residues: CASSFGLAGGTDTQYF. CDR3 DNA sequence: TGTGCCAGCAGCTTTGGACTAGCGGGAGGAACAGATACGCAGTATTTT. This chain links TRBV7-3 with TRBJ2-3, with TRBD2 matching over 14 bases. Germline CDR1 reads SGHTA; CDR2 reads FQGTGA. J was trimmed by 3 bases and V by 3 bases; bases with no gene match: 2. The CDR3 loop spans 16 amino acids.

As DNA, the CDR3 is TGTGCCTGGAGTAAGGGGGTCGGTCAGCCCCAGCATTTT. Translating it yields CAWSKGVGQPQHF. V is TRBV30 and J is TRBJ1-5; D perhaps matches TRBD1 (6 bases). From germline, CDR1 is GTSNPN and CDR2 SVGIG (reference sequence). The CDR3 runs 13 residues. V was clipped by 2 bases and J by 6 bases, with 11 bases between them.

The gene calls are TRBV5-4 and TRBJ2-3, with D possibly matching TRBD2 (6 bases). The germline CDR1 and CDR2 sequences are SGHNT and YYREEE (reference sequence). The CDR3 loop spans 15 amino acids. V dropped 0 bases and J dropped 0 bases, with 8 bases sitting between them. The CDR3 loop reads CASSLVAGSTDTQYF. The CDR3 DNA reads TGTGCCAGCAGCTTGGTGGCGGGAAGCACAGATACGCAGTATTTT.

The rearrangement links TRBV28 to TRBJ1-5, with 8 positions matching TRBD1. In germline, CDR1 is MDHEN, CDR2 SYDVKM. The CDR3 is made up of 15 amino acids. V trimming: 4 bases; J trimming: 9 bases; junction bases outside the gene matches: 11. CDR3 sequence: CASSSQGAELWPQHF. CDR3 in DNA: TGTGCCAGCAGTTCGCAGGGGGCAGAATTGTGGCCCCAGCATTTT.

This clone occurred once. V gene TRBV24-1 combines with J gene TRBJ1-1; D is unresolved. Germline loops: CDR1 KGHDR, CDR2 SFDVKD. The CDR3 has 12 amino acids. The V end lost 5 bases, the J end lost 8 bases, and 11 bases lay between the germline ends. CDR3 coding DNA: TGTGCCACCAGTGTAGACCAGGCCGAAGCTTTCTTT. Protein product: CATSVDQAEAFF.

V usage is TRBV19 and J usage is TRBJ2-1, with D perhaps TRBD2 (6 bases). CDR3 size: 17 residues. V lost 6 bases and J 4 bases, leaving 22 bases between the germline ends. Germline lookup yields CDR1 LNHDA and CDR2 SQIVND (reference sequence). The DNA of the CDR3 is TGTGCCAGTAGCCATAAAACGCAGCGGGTCTTTTACAATGAGCAGTTCTTC. It translates to CASSHKTQRVFYNEQFF.

In this sample, this clone turned up a few times. V gene TRBV4-1 combines with J gene TRBJ2-7; 9 bases are shared with TRBD2. V gave up 4 bases and J gave up 4 bases; unmatched junction bases: 11. CDR3 length: 16 residues. Germline CDR1 reads MGHRA; CDR2 reads YSYEKL. The CDR3 protein is CASSPYLAGRKYEQYF. CDR3 sequence (DNA): TGCGCCAGCAGCCCCTACCTAGCGGGACGTAAATACGAGCAGTACTTC.